This T cell receptor beta chain comes out of a study of cytomegalovirus exposure and HLA in healthy donors. Regarding the study as a whole: The investigators catalogued 150 or so TCR beta chains as cytomegalovirus-associated. Most TCR sequences proved rare, with some public TCRs found in many donors.

Sequencing used immunoSEQ multiplex PCR; TCRdb keeps in-frame clones, though not all of them. The sample lists around 250,000 clones, roughly 90% occurring once. Germline loops: CDR1 KGHSH, CDR2 LQKENI. With 3 bases removed from V and 7 bases from J, the gap between germline ends came to 15 bases. The CDR3 has 14 residues. This clone was counted only a few times. The target antigen is unknown. This receptor was obtained from a woman between 18 and 30 years old in good health and CMV-seronegative. The chain recombines TRBV18 with TRBJ1-1; D is unresolved. Sequenced input: PBMCs. The CDR3 sequence: CASSPPRGPDEAFF. The CDR3 DNA follows: TGTGCCAGCTCACCCCCCCGAGGGCCGGATGAAGCTTTCTTT.